This T cell receptor beta chain came from a study of T cell changes during pregnancy in multiple sclerosis. V shed 2 bases and J 7 bases; nucleotides not matched to a gene: 3. Germline CDR1 and CDR2: SGHTA and FQGTGA. The CDR3 covers 14 residues. Data came from immunoSEQ multiplex PCR; TCRdb stores just in-frame clones and leaves some out. Of some 50,000 clones in the sample, under 95% were seen once. The J gene is TRBJ2-2, the V gene TRBV7-3; 8 nucleotides match TRBD2. This TCR derives from a female donor with multiple sclerosis, enrolled in a pregnancy study. The material sequenced was CD8+ T cells from peripheral blood mononuclear cells, taken in the second trimester of pregnancy. Here the CDR3 DNA reads TGTGCCAGCAGCTTAGAGGCGGGGGGCGGGGAGCTGTTTTTT. Translating gives CASSLEAGGGELFF.